These 7 T cell receptor beta chains originate from one sample sequenced in a study of cytomegalovirus exposure and HLA in healthy donors. Using immunoSEQ multiplex PCR, the repertoire was profiled, and TCRdb retains in-frame clones only, with some absent. This table has under 200,000 clones, about 81% appearing once. The sample was PBMCs. These receptor sequences come from a woman in her twenties or thirties in good health and CMV-seronegative.

The chain recombines TRBV7-9 with TRBJ2-7; D not certain. The CDR3 runs 15 residues. The V end was cut by 0 bases, the J end by 3 bases, with 12 bases between. Germline V CDR1 and CDR2: SEHNR, FQNEAQ (reference sequence). The CDR3 spells CASSLAPGVDYEQYF. CDR3 sequence (DNA): TGTGCCAGCAGCTTAGCACCTGGAGTGGACTACGAGCAGTACTTC.

V and J are TRBV18 and TRBJ2-1; 7 positions match TRBD1. Germline CDR1 and CDR2: KGHSH and LQKENI. Trimming took 4 bases from V and 9 from J; bases not matched to a gene: 6. The CDR3 runs 13 residues. CDR3 sequence reads: CASSQGAQGEQFF. The DNA for the CDR3 is TGTGCCAGCTCACAGGGGGCGCAGGGTGAGCAGTTCTTC.

The V call is TRBV19, the J call TRBJ2-7; possible D gene TRBD1, 6 bases. Germline CDR1 LNHDA, CDR2 SQIVND (reference sequence). This CDR3 contains 15 residues. Trimming cost V 3 bases and J 1 base, with 13 bases left between them. The CDR3: CASSMARGSSYEQYF. In DNA form, the CDR3 reads TGTGCCAGTAGTATGGCCAGGGGTTCATCCTACGAGCAGTACTTC. The full variable domain, completed using reference TRBV19 and TRBJ2-7, is DGGITQSPKYLFRKEGQNVTLSCEQNLNHDAMYWYRQDPGQGLRLIYYSQIVNDFQKGDIAEGYSVSREKKESFPLTVTSAQKNPTAFYLCASSMARGSSYEQYFGPGTRLTVT.

The table lists this clone with a few counts. V and J are TRBV27 and TRBJ1-6, with TRBD1 matching 7 bases. With 5 bases clipped from V and 6 bases from J, the junction kept 4 bases outside the gene matches. CDR1 and CDR2 from the germline V gene are MNHEY and SMNVEV (reference sequence). This CDR3 contains 14 residues. The CDR3 region is CASSPGTVNSPLHF. The DNA for the CDR3 is TGTGCCAGCAGTCCCGGGACAGTTAATTCACCCCTCCACTTT.

This sequence joins TRBV18 and TRBJ2-7, with TRBD2 matching 11 bases. Trimming removed 4 bases from V and 5 bases from J; junction bases left unmatched: 7. The CDR3 is made up of 15 amino acids. Germline CDR1 KGHSH, CDR2 LQKENI. CDR3 DNA sequence: TGTGCCAGCTCACAGTCTAGCGGGAGGTTTGACGAGCAGTACTTC. Its protein is CASSQSSGRFDEQYF.

This clone was recorded once. The CDR3 DNA reads TGTGCCAGCAGCGTAGGGGCGGGAGGCACAGATACGCAGTATTTT. Amino acid sequence: CASSVGAGGTDTQYF. The rearrangement links TRBV9 to TRBJ2-3; 7 positions agree with TRBD2. CDR1 and CDR2 from the germline V gene are SGDLS and YYNGEE. The CDR3 is 15 amino acids. V gave up 0 bases and J gave up 1 base; unmatched junction bases: 2.

This chain connects TRBV14 to TRBJ2-7, with unresolved D. The germline V gene has CDR1 SGHDN and CDR2 FVKESK. Trimming stripped 0 bases from V and 2 bases from J, with 8 bases between. The CDR3 is 14 amino acids. The DNA of the CDR3 is TGTGCCAGCAGCCAAGAGTACCCAGCCTACGAGCAGTACTTC. Its translation is CASSQEYPAYEQYF.